This is a list of T cell receptor beta chains from one sample in a study of T cells in Graves' hyperthyroidism and ophthalmopathy. Each CDR3 protein gets one entry after TCRdb re-called the multiplex PCR reads with MiXCR. The table lists about 34,000 distinct CDR3 sequences, around 52% of them singletons. Specimen: blood. The receptors originated from a woman between 40 and 50 years old with Graves' ophthalmopathy. The conserved cysteine and the conserved F or W are not part of the CDR3 here. The D gene is left open where the match is weak. Not all rows give a size; the values are once, few, many and, for expanded clones, a class.

V gene,clone size,D gene,CDR3 protein
TRBV6-5,NA,NA,ASTTGYSTDTQY
TRBV12-1,many,NA,ASSPRGTVNSNQPQH
TRBV5-1,NA,NA,ASSWAGDIPRGYT
TRBV12-3/TRBV12-4,many,TRBD1,ASSLQGVGEAF
TRBV6-6,NA,NA,ASSIVEQNEQF
TRBV7-9,NA,NA,ASSPRGETQY
TRBV29-1,many,TRBD1,SVIPGQGRTEAF
TRBV7-6,NA,TRBD2,ASSSNGTSNEQY
TRBV7-6,NA,NA,ASSLRTDKNTEAF
TRBV24-1,NA,TRBD2,ATSDRGTSGGATDTQY
TRBV15,once,TRBD2,ATSRGGAGGLQETQY
TRBV24-1,once,NA,ATQPTAGGTEAF
TRBV7-9,many,NA,ASSLSGGGLAKNIQY
TRBV19,few,NA,ASSLLSDNEQF
TRBV15,NA,NA,ATSTGGNSNQPQH
TRBV25-1,NA,TRBD2,ASSENSGSRNTQY
TRBV24-1,medium-sized,NA,ATSDSTTDTQY